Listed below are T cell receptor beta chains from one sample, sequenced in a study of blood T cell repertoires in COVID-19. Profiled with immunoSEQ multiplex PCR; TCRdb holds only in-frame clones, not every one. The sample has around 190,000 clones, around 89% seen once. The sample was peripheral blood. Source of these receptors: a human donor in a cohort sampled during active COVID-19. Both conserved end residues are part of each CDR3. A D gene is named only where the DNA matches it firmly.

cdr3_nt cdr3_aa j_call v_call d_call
TGCGCCAGCAGCTCGGGACAGGTTTATACCAACACTGAAGCTTTCTTT CASSSGQVYTNTEAFF TRBJ1-1 TRBV5-1 TRBD1
TGTGCCAGCAGTTTAGGACTAGCGGGAGGGGTTGAGCAGTTCTTC CASSLGLAGGVEQFF TRBJ2-1 TRBV27 TRBD2
TGTGCCAGCAGCTTAGGTTGGAGCACTGAAGCTTTCTTT CASSLGWSTEAFF TRBJ1-1 TRBV7-2 NA
TGTGCCAGCCGGGGAAGCGGGAGTACTAACAATGAGCAGTTCTTC CASRGSGSTNNEQFF TRBJ2-1 TRBV5-4 TRBD2
TGTGCCAGCTCAACTAACAGACAGGCCAGCACCGGGGAGCTGTTTTTT CASSTNRQASTGELFF TRBJ2-2 TRBV18 NA
TGTGCCACGGGACAGATTCCTACAACTAGCACAGATACGCAGTATTTT CATGQIPTTSTDTQYF TRBJ2-3 TRBV28 TRBD1
TGTGCCAGCAGCCCGGGGGGGGGAGGAGGAACTAATGAAAAACTGTTTTTT CASSPGGGGGTNEKLFF TRBJ1-4 TRBV5-4 NA
TGTGCCAGCAGCCCAGGAGGGACAGATAATCAGCCCCAGCATTTT CASSPGGTDNQPQHF TRBJ1-5 TRBV5-4 TRBD1
TGTGCCAGCAGCACAGGGCAGAGTTCCTACGAGCAGTACTTC CASSTGQSSYEQYF TRBJ2-7 TRBV5-6 NA
TGCGCCAGCAGCTTGGTAGGTAGCGGGGGCCCATCCACAGATACGCAGTATTTT CASSLVGSGGPSTDTQYF TRBJ2-3 TRBV5-1 TRBD2
TGTGCCAGCAGTACAGGGGGCGGCTACACCTTC CASSTGGGYTF TRBJ1-2 TRBV6-5 TRBD1